The 16 T cell receptor beta chains below come from one sample, sequenced in a study of shared clonotypes between healthy human individuals. Assay used: immunoSEQ multiplex PCR; TCRdb lists only in-frame clones, some missing. The data contain over a million clones, approximately 76% of them singletons. The specimen was memory CD4+ T cells sorted from blood. Subset specified: CD45RA-negative fraction. These receptors originate from a man younger than 35 in good health.

This clone has a count of ten or more. CDR3 sequence reads: CASSDHEQGKSEAFF. The DNA for the CDR3 is TGCGCCAGCAGTGATCATGAGCAGGGAAAGTCTGAAGCTTTCTTT. V usage is TRBV10-1 and J usage is TRBJ1-1; TRBD1 is a possible D gene (5 bases). The CDR3 spans 15 residues. Germline V gene lookup returns CDR1 WNHNN and CDR2 SYGVQD (reference sequence). The V end was cut by 3 bases, the J end by 6 bases, with 17 bases between.

This chain uses TRBV4-1 with TRBJ1-2; tentatively, D is TRBD1 (5 bases). CDR1 and CDR2 (germline): MGHRA, YSYEKL. The CDR3 length is 14 residues. The V end was cut by 2 bases, the J end by 3 bases, with 10 bases between. The CDR3: CASSQPGTYYGYTF. CDR3 in DNA: TGCGCCAGCAGCCAACCTGGGACGTACTATGGCTACACCTTC.

The genes are TRBV5-1 and TRBJ2-1, with 8 bases matching TRBD2. Trimming at V came to 4 bases and at J to 9 bases, leaving 9 bases not matched to a gene. Germline V lookup: CDR1 SGHRS, CDR2 YFSETQ. The CDR3 spans 14 residues. CDR3 coding DNA: TGCGCCAGCAGCGCCGGACTAGCCGGTAGTGAGCAGTTCTTC. Protein: CASSAGLAGSEQFF.

The chain is built from TRBV25-1 and TRBJ2-7; TRBD2 might be the D (5 bases). CDR3 length: 13 amino acids. Germline V gene sequence: CDR1 MGHDK, CDR2 SYGVNS. Trimming stripped 8 bases from V and 0 bases from J, with 11 bases between. The CDR3 loop is CASGRGYSYEQYF. The CDR3 DNA reads as TGTGCCAGCGGGAGAGGGTACTCCTACGAGCAGTACTTC.

This clone came up a few times. The CDR3 is CASKRGGSAGELFF. Written as DNA, the CDR3 is TGTGCCAGCAAACGGGGAGGGTCGGCCGGGGAGCTGTTTTTT. The chain combines TRBV28 with TRBJ2-2; 7 bases match TRBD2. The CDR3 consists of 14 residues. V gave up 7 bases and J gave up 6 bases; unmatched junction bases: 8. Germline CDR1 MDHEN, CDR2 SYDVKM.

This clone was picked up one time. The chain joins TRBV30 to TRBJ2-5, with 11 nucleotides matching TRBD2. This CDR3 contains 16 residues. The V gene's germline CDR1 is GTSNPN and CDR2 SVGIG (reference sequence). J was trimmed by 5 bases and V by 0 bases; bases with no gene match: 8. Here the CDR3 reads CAWSVGLAGGRETQYF. As DNA, the CDR3 is TGTGCCTGGAGTGTAGGGCTAGCGGGGGGCAGGGAGACCCAGTACTTC.

This clone was counted at least ten times. The CDR3 region is CASSTTTGRSGNTIYF. Here the CDR3 DNA reads TGTGCCAGTAGTACCACGACAGGGCGCTCTGGAAACACCATATATTTT. The gene calls are TRBV19 and TRBJ1-3; TRBD1 matches 7 bases. The V gene's germline CDR1 is LNHDA and CDR2 SQIVND (reference sequence). V shed 4 bases and J 0 bases; nucleotides not matched to a gene: 6. This CDR3 has 16 residues.

DNA for the CDR3: TGTGCCAGCAGCCCTCCCGGGACAGGGAACCATGAGCAGTTCTTC. Amino acid sequence: CASSPPGTGNHEQFF. The rearrangement joins TRBV11-2 to TRBJ2-1, with TRBD1 identical over 9 bases. This CDR3 has 15 amino acids. Germline values: CDR1 SGHAT, CDR2 FQNNGV. Trimming took 5 bases from V and 8 from J; bases not matched to a gene: 10.

The chain links TRBV19 to TRBJ1-4; weak D call: TRBD1 (5 bases). Germline loops: CDR1 LNHDA, CDR2 SQIVND (reference sequence). This CDR3 region has 15 residues. The V and J ends lost 3 bases and 6 bases respectively, with 14 bases between them. The DNA of the CDR3 is TGTGCCAGTAGTATTTGGCACAGGTCAGATGAAAAACTGTTTTTT. Translation: CASSIWHRSDEKLFF. The whole variable domain, filled in from reference TRBV19 and TRBJ1-4, reads DGGITQSPKYLFRKEGQNVTLSCEQNLNHDAMYWYRQDPGQGLRLIYYSQIVNDFQKGDIAEGYSVSREKKESFPLTVTSAQKNPTAFYLCASSIWHRSDEKLFFGSGTQLSVL.

Regarding this clone: A junction end diverges from the germline sequence, so it may reflect a read error. The rearrangement joins TRBV7-9 to TRBJ1-2; D is possibly TRBD1 (5 bases). The CDR3 is 11 residues long. Per germline, CDR1 SEHNR and CDR2 FQNEAQ (reference sequence). CDR3 sequence reads: CASSLAWDFRF. CDR3 coding DNA: TGTGCCAGCAGCTTAGCTTGGGACTTCCGGTTC.

The chain is built from TRBV5-6 and TRBJ2-2; no firm D call. The V gene lost 4 bases and the J gene lost 5 bases, with 9 bases spanning the gap. CDR3 length: 13 residues. The V gene's germline CDR1 is SGHDT and CDR2 YYEEEE. The CDR3 nucleotides read TGTGCCAGCAGCCAAATGTCAACCGGGGAGCTGTTTTTT. Protein product: CASSQMSTGELFF. The full variable domain, in which reference TRBV5-6 and TRBJ2-2 provide the parts outside the CDR3, is DAGVTQSPTHLIKTRGQQVTLRCSPKSGHDTVSWYQQALGQGPQFIFQYYEEEERQRGNFPDRFSGHQFPNYSSELNVNALLLGDSALYLCASSQMSTGELFFGEGSRLTVL.

The CDR3 DNA reads TGTGCCAGCAGCGGAAGGGCCGTAGTGGATGAAAAACTGTTTTTT. It translates to CASSGRAVVDEKLFF. The chain employs TRBV5-8 and TRBJ1-4; D not resolved. CDR1 and CDR2 (germline): SGHTS, YDEGEE. This CDR3 has 15 residues. The V end was cut by 4 bases, the J end by 6 bases, with 16 bases between. Full variable domain (rest looked up from reference TRBV5-8 and TRBJ1-4): EAGVTQSPTHLIKTRGQQATLRCSPISGHTSVYWYQQALGLGLQFLLWYDEGEERNRGNFPPRFSGRQFPNYSSELNVNALELEDSALYLCASSGRAVVDEKLFFGSGTQLSVL.

This clone was counted a single time. CDR3 DNA sequence: TGTGCCATCAGTGAGGAAGCAGATACGCAGTATTTT. Translation: CAISEEADTQYF. The rearrangement joins TRBV10-3 to TRBJ2-3, with no clear D. This CDR3 spans 12 amino acids. Germline loops: CDR1 ENHRY, CDR2 SYGVKD. V was clipped by 2 bases and J by 4 bases, with 4 bases between them.

This clone was counted a single time. This likely came from a read error, as a far larger clone is one base away. The chain links TRBV6-5 to TRBJ1-5; unclear D gene. The germline V gene encodes CDR1 MNHEY and CDR2 SVGAGI. V lost 5 bases, J lost 1 base, and 6 bases lay in between. This CDR3 spans 13 amino acids. The CDR3 here is CASSRESNQPQHF. CDR3 in DNA: TGTGCCAGCAGTCGGGAGAGCAATCAGCCCCAGCATTTT.

The chain recombines TRBV18 with TRBJ2-5, with D maybe TRBD2 (5 bases). Germline CDR1 KGHSH, CDR2 LQKENI. This CDR3 comprises 14 residues. V lost 7 bases, J lost 1 base, and 13 bases lay in between. Written as DNA, the CDR3 is TGTGCCAGCTTTGACGGGAAGGGCCAAGAGACCCAGTACTTC. Protein product: CASFDGKGQETQYF. The entire variable domain, with the rest obtained from reference TRBV18 and TRBJ2-5, is as follows: NAGVMQNPRHLVRRRGQEARLRCSPMKGHSHVYWYRQLPEEGLKFMVYLQKENIIDESGMPKERFSAEFPKEGPSILRIQQVVRGDSAAYFCASFDGKGQETQYFGPGTRLLVL.

This clone was counted a few times. The chain recombines TRBV28 with TRBJ2-1; 15 positions match TRBD2. The V segment lost 5 bases and the J segment 10 bases; nucleotides outside the gene matches: 12. The germline V gene encodes CDR1 MDHEN and CDR2 SYDVKM. The CDR3 has 17 residues. The CDR3: CASSHPWTSGGAWEQFF. DNA of the CDR3: TGTGCCAGCAGTCACCCATGGACTAGCGGGGGGGCCTGGGAGCAGTTCTTC. The full variable domain, with the rest looked up from reference TRBV28 and TRBJ2-1, is DVKVTQSSRYLVKRTGEKVFLECVQDMDHENMFWYRQDPGLGLRLIYFSYDVKMKEKGDIPEGYSVSREKKERFSLILESASTNQTSMYLCASSHPWTSGGAWEQFFGPGTRLTVL.